This entry lists 21 T cell receptor beta chains sequenced from one sample in a study of cytomegalovirus exposure and HLA in healthy donors. 60 Vbeta and 13 Jbeta primers were used in PCR. The method was immunoSEQ multiplex PCR; TCRdb's version includes in-frame clones alone and lacks a portion of them. Among around 120,000 clones listed, 80% were seen once. Sequencing input: PBMCs. The source is a woman aged 40-49 years in good health and CMV-seronegative.

The chain employs TRBV4-2 and TRBJ2-5; 7 nucleotides line up with TRBD2. With 4 bases clipped from V and 5 bases from J, the junction kept 13 bases outside the gene matches. The CDR3 sequence is 16 residues long. Germline lookup yields CDR1 LGHNA and CDR2 YNFKEQ. CDR3 sequence: CASSLRGERGGETQYF. In DNA form, the CDR3 reads TGTGCCAGCAGCCTAAGGGGCGAGCGGGGAGGGGAGACCCAGTACTTC.

J is TRBJ1-2 and V is TRBV10-2, with D unclear. CDR1 WSHSY and CDR2 SAAADI come from the germline V gene. The CDR3 loop spans 12 amino acids. Trimming left V 3 bases short and J 2 bases short, with 4 bases between. The CDR3 coding sequence is TGCGCCAGCAGTGACAGAAACTATGGCTACACCTTC. It specifies CASSDRNYGYTF.

The chain uses TRBV9 and TRBJ2-7, with 8 bases that match TRBD2. Trimming took 4 bases from V and 3 from J; bases not matched to a gene: 6. From germline, CDR1 is SGDLS and CDR2 YYNGEE. CDR3 length: 14 residues. CDR3 sequence: CASSSGAGGYEQYF. Here the CDR3 DNA reads TGTGCCAGCAGCTCCGGGGCGGGGGGCTACGAGCAGTACTTC.

The chain carries TRBV6-6 and TRBJ2-7; TRBD1 aligns across 9 bases. Trimming removed 5 bases from V and 6 bases from J; junction bases left unmatched: 11. CDR1 is MNHNY, CDR2 SVGAGI, per germline (reference sequence). This CDR3 contains 15 residues. In DNA form, the CDR3 reads TGTGCCAGCAGTCAAGGGACAGGGTTATTAACCGAGCAGTACTTC. Translated: CASSQGTGLLTEQYF.

The chain couples TRBV25-1 to TRBJ2-2, with D uncertain. Germline V gene data show CDR1 as MGHDK and CDR2 as SYGVNS. The CDR3 spans 16 residues. V gave up 1 base and J gave up 4 bases, with 13 bases separating them. CDR3 sequence reads: CASSELRGTITGELFF. For the CDR3, the DNA is TGTGCCAGCAGTGAATTAAGAGGCACAATCACCGGGGAGCTGTTTTTT.

The CDR3 here is CASSQEVAVFGEKLFF. The CDR3 DNA is TGTGCCAGCAGCCAAGAAGTAGCGGTCTTCGGGGAAAAACTGTTTTTT. The rearrangement uses TRBV4-2 and TRBJ1-4, with D uncertain. Germline loops: CDR1 LGHNA, CDR2 YNFKEQ. V was cut by 0 bases and J by 8 bases, with 16 bases left in between. This CDR3 region has 16 residues.

The V gene is TRBV5-1, the J gene TRBJ2-1; TRBD2 agrees at 8 bases. Germline lookup yields CDR1 SGHRS and CDR2 YFSETQ. The CDR3 spans 17 residues. The J segment lost 5 bases and the V segment lost 0 bases, leaving 10 bases of the junction unmatched. CDR3 sequence reads: CASSLVALAEPHNEQFF. The CDR3 nucleotides are TGCGCCAGCAGCTTGGTAGCACTAGCGGAGCCCCACAATGAGCAGTTCTTC.

V is TRBV11-1 and J is TRBJ2-7, with TRBD1 identical over 8 bases. Germline CDR1 is SGHAT and CDR2 is FQDESV (reference sequence). J gave up 3 bases and V 6 bases, and 10 bases lay outside the gene matches. The CDR3 extends over 15 amino acids. Here the CDR3 DNA reads TGTGCCAGCAGTCGGAGAGCAGGGGGCCACTACGAGCAGTACTTC. This codes for CASSRRAGGHYEQYF.

The V call is TRBV9, the J call TRBJ1-2; no reliable D call. V dropped 7 bases and J dropped 8 bases, with 6 bases sitting between them. Looked up from germline, CDR1 is SGDLS and CDR2 is YYNGEE. This CDR3 is built from 9 residues. The CDR3 region is CASEAGYTF. The CDR3 nucleotides read TGTGCCAGCGAGGCGGGCTACACCTTC.

The chain combines TRBV5-1 with TRBJ2-1; TRBD2 matches at 11 bases. Germline assignment: CDR1 SGHRS and CDR2 YFSETQ. V lost 0 bases to trimming and J lost 5 bases; unmatched junction nucleotides: 4. This CDR3 region has 16 residues. The CDR3, as DNA: TGCGCCAGCAGCTTGGGGCCGGGACTAGCGGACAATGAGCAGTTCTTC. It translates to CASSLGPGLADNEQFF.

The chain has TRBV14 and TRBJ2-5; 7 nucleotides agree with TRBD1. This CDR3 region has 15 residues. CDR1 and CDR2 from the germline V gene are SGHDN and FVKESK. The junction had 6 bases not matched to a gene; V was cut back by 3 bases and J by 2 bases. The chain's CDR3 is CASSQRQGQQETQYF. In nucleotides, the CDR3 is TGTGCCAGCAGCCAGAGACAGGGTCAACAAGAGACCCAGTACTTC.

The chain carries TRBV7-9 and TRBJ2-7, with 12 positions matching TRBD2. This CDR3 is 13 amino acids long. Looked up from germline, CDR1 is SEHNR and CDR2 is FQNEAQ (reference sequence). V was clipped by 10 bases and J by 2 bases; unmatched bases: 3. The CDR3 DNA is TGTGCCACCTCTAGCGGGAGGGCCTACGAGCAGTACTTC. This sequence encodes CATSSGRAYEQYF.

The CDR3 here is CASSHGTADYGYTF. CDR3 bases: TGCGCCAGCAGCCATGGGACAGCTGACTATGGCTACACCTTC. The chain combines TRBV5-1 with TRBJ1-2, with TRBD1 matching 7 bases. The ends lost 4 bases at V and 3 bases at J; junction bases unmatched: 6. Germline V gives CDR1 SGHRS, CDR2 YFSETQ. The CDR3 has 14 residues. Full variable domain (missing parts from reference TRBV5-1 and TRBJ1-2): KAGVTQTPRYLIKTRGQQVTLSCSPISGHRSVSWYQQTPGQGLQFLFEYFSETQRNKGNFPGRFSGRQFSNSRSEMNVSTLELGDSALYLCASSHGTADYGYTFGSGTRLTVV.

CDR3 nucleotides: TGTGCCAGCAGTTTAGTAGCGGAGGAGCAGTTCTTC. This translates into CASSLVAEEQFF. The genes are TRBV28 and TRBJ2-1, with a possible D match to TRBD2 (6 bases). V was trimmed by 2 bases and J by 10 bases, leaving 9 bases between them. The germline gives CDR1 MDHEN, CDR2 SYDVKM. The CDR3 sequence is 12 residues long.

This chain uses TRBV2 with TRBJ1-1; TRBD1 might be the D (5 bases). The germline V gene has CDR1 SNHLY and CDR2 FYNNEI. This CDR3 comprises 12 residues. The V end lost 8 bases, the J end lost 6 bases, and 13 bases lay between the germline ends. In DNA form, the CDR3 reads TGTGCCAGCGCTCGGGGGAGCGCTGAAGCTTTCTTT. Amino acids: CASARGSAEAFF.

This clone appeared a few times. V usage is TRBV4-2 and J usage is TRBJ2-3; possible D gene TRBD2, 5 bases. Germline CDR1 LGHNA, CDR2 YNFKEQ. V was pared by 0 bases and J by 0 bases, with 10 bases between. The CDR3 extends over 16 amino acids. CDR3 protein: CASSQDVQRSTDTQYF. CDR3 nucleotide sequence: TGTGCCAGCAGCCAAGATGTCCAGCGGAGCACAGATACGCAGTATTTT.

The chain uses TRBV5-5 and TRBJ2-5, with TRBD2 matching 10 bases. In germline, CDR1 is SGHKS, CDR2 YYEKEE (reference sequence). The trim removed 4 bases at V and 5 bases at J, leaving 11 bases unmatched. CDR3 length equals 16 residues. Written as DNA, the CDR3 is TGTGCCAGCAGCCGAGGGTCAGCGGGAGGGTGGGAGACCCAGTACTTC. Its translation is CASSRGSAGGWETQYF.

The chain employs TRBV27 and TRBJ2-4, with TRBD2 matching 8 bases. Germline-derived CDR1 and CDR2 are MNHEY and SMNVEV (reference sequence). V lost 4 bases to trimming and J lost 0 bases; unmatched junction nucleotides: 5. CDR3 length equals 16 residues. For the CDR3, the DNA is TGTGCCAGCAGTTCCAGACTAGCGCTAGCCAAAAACATTCAGTACTTC. This encodes CASSSRLALAKNIQYF.

The V and J genes are TRBV5-3 and TRBJ2-5; TRBD2 matches 13 bases. TRBV5-3 is an ORF, and what it does is uncertain. Unmatched junction bases numbered 16, after V lost 0 bases and J lost 5 bases. The CDR3 has 20 amino acids. CDR3 nucleotides: TGTGCCAGAAGCTTGGGGGACTCGGGACTAGCGGGACCTGTCGGGGAGACCCAGTACTTC. Its translation is CARSLGDSGLAGPVGETQYF.

V gene TRBV5-4 combines with J gene TRBJ1-3; no definite D call. Looked up from germline, CDR1 is SGHNT and CDR2 is YYREEE (reference sequence). CDR3 length: 15 amino acids. V was shortened by 4 bases and J by 4 bases, with 15 bases between the two germline ends. The CDR3 protein is CASSREGSLGNTIYF. Written as DNA, the CDR3 is TGTGCCAGCAGCCGGGAAGGGAGTCTCGGAAACACCATATATTTT.

This sequence joins TRBV28 and TRBJ2-1, with 8 bases identical to TRBD2. The junction had 1 base not matched to a gene; V was cut back by 3 bases and J by 6 bases. The CDR3 is 13 amino acids. Germline CDR1 and CDR2: MDHEN and SYDVKM. The CDR3 coding sequence is TGTGCCAGCAGTTTTGGACTAGCCAATGAGCAGTTCTTC. Its translation: CASSFGLANEQFF.